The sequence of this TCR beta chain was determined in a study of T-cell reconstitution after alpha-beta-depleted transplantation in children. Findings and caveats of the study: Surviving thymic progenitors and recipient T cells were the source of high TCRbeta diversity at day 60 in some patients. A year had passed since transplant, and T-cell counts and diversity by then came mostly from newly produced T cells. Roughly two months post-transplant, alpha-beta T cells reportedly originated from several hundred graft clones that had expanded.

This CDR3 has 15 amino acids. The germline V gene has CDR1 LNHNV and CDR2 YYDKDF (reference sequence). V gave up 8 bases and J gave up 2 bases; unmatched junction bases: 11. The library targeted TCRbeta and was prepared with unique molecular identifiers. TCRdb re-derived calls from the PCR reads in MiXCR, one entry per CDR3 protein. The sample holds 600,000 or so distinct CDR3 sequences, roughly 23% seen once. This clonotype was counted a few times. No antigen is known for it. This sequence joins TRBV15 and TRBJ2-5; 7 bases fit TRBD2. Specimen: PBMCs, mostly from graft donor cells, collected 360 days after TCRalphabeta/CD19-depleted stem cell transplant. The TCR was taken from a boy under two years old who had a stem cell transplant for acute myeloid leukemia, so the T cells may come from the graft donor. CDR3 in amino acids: CATSRTRGVQETQYF. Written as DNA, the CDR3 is TGTGCCACCTCCCGCACCCGGGGGGTGCAAGAGACCCAGTACTTC.